The TCR beta chain under discussion was sequenced for a study of cytomegalovirus exposure and HLA in healthy donors (dated by TCRdb to the late 2010s). Context from the whole study: An earlier analysis of several hundred of the donors reported 276 Gb of sequence data and 95 million to 130 million unique TCR beta sequences obtained from 150 million to 200 million T cells. Among the approximately 400 genotyped donors, approximately 77% belonged to the genetic ancestry cluster associated with self-reported Caucasian donors. Genome-wide SNP genotypes for about three fifths of the roughly 700 donors were used in a later genetic analysis, which treated that subset as a discovery cohort. Several DR-DQ haplotypes were handled as single units for association and clustering because linkage in the cohort was strong. The study profiled the T cell repertoires of around 700 subjects by immunosequencing and related them to cytomegalovirus serostatus. A separate validation cohort of more than 100 different subjects was used in addition to the roughly 720-subject first cohort. HLA typing covered class I and class II loci at four-digit resolution. The later analysis used no new phenotypic data to find candidate immune exposures, relying instead on TCR beta sequences and their occurrence across donors. Donor age, sex, ethnicity and CMV serostatus were collected together with the repertoire data. The number of typed donors differed by locus: about 620-640 for A, B, C, DRB1 and DQB1; some 500 for DQA1; 606 for DPA1; and 400 to 480 for DPB1. About 300 gigabases of sequencing data and approximately 84 million unique TCR sequences were included in an early release covering 500 to 750 HLA-typed donors. The study aimed to test whether signatures of past pathogen exposure could be identified by cataloging public T cell receptors. To predict cytomegalovirus infection status, the study combined high-throughput TCR immunosequencing, statistical association of individual TCRs with disease status, and machine learning. Every discovery cohort repertoire had been produced on one sequencing platform. To study patterns of TCR occurrence, a later analysis re-analyzed previously published TCR beta repertoires from around 700 donors and added high-resolution HLA genotyping. To decide whether each TCR beta V gene segment behaved as functional or pseudogenic, an earlier analysis of over 500 of the donors relied on high-throughput TCR beta sequencing. Among 398 genotyped donors of the cohort, an average of roughly 240,000 unique TCR beta nucleotide sequences were sequenced per donor, approximately 20% of them non-productive. What the research found in general, with its limitations: In both the original and validation cohorts, the classifier was reported to diagnose cytomegalovirus status with high specificity and sensitivity. Sequencing depth was assumed to be roughly uniform across donors in the presence/absence analyses, though that assumption may not hold. A further reported finding was that TCR beta sequences accurately predicted the HLA-A and HLA-B alleles for most subjects in the first cohort. At a false discovery rate of 0.05, a later analysis linked some 17,000 TCR beta sequences to specific HLA alleles. Because HLA typing was unavailable for some donors at each locus, only the typed subset was used in association tests. According to a later analysis, TCR association rates differed among HLA loci, with DRB1 alleles showing the most associated TCRs and HLA-C alleles showing the fewest. A total of about 180 TCR beta chains were listed by the study as associated with cytomegalovirus. The earlier analysis of around 600 of the donors excluded roughly 17 rarely observed V segments, including chromosome 9 orphons, because counts were too low. In vitro tests confirmed that a few of the cytomegalovirus-associated TCR beta chains recognize cytomegalovirus antigens. In a later analysis, HLA-associated TCR beta chains were found to be more clonally expanded and to have lower generation probabilities than equally common non-associated chains. Strong co-occurrence of HLA alleles, especially DR and DQ, made assigning TCR associations to individual alleles difficult. CMV serostatus was the only immune exposure information available for the cohort. In this cohort, only TCR beta chains were sequenced, and detectable features were limited by the absence of alpha or paired-chain data. An earlier analysis of approximately 540 of the donors showed that most TCR beta V segments appeared in productive rearrangements either about 87% or about 30% of the time, which broadly matched IMGT annotations. A later analysis reported that several top co-occurrence clusters appeared linked to parvovirus B19, influenza, CMV and Epstein-Barr virus. An association between a missense DCLRE1C variant and V-gene and J-gene trimming of TCR beta chains was found in a later genetic analysis and replicated in an independent cohort. While some public TCRs were present in many individuals, most TCR sequences turned up only very rarely across donors. Compared with the approximately 670-donor mean, donors in an Asian-associated ancestry cluster had fewer N-insertions in productive TCRs, according to a later genetic analysis. Because the 87-base-pair reads could not distinguish some IMGT-functional V segments, including TRBV6-2 and TRBV6-3, those segments were excluded. The authors suggested that the approach could potentially be generalized to other disease states and immunological phenotypes. A group of highly shared sequence variants was considered likely to be a technical artifact of the sequencing pipeline. Correlated functional status among segregating V segments might reflect linkage disequilibrium, but an unknown experimental factor could not be ruled out. In a later analysis, most CMV-associated TCR beta chains were found to appear HLA-restricted, with HLA associations seemingly driven largely by CMV exposure.

Concerning this clone itself: Its antigen is unknown. Base quality data are lacking; no much larger clone is found one base away.

The CDR3, from cysteine to phenylalanine, totals 15 residues. The only DNA kept is the CDR3, 45 bases in frame from the first base. The trim is 1 base for V and 14 bases for J, with a gap of 21 bases between the germline ends. According to the germline V gene, CDR1 reads SNHLY and CDR2 reads FYNNEI. In total, roughly 710 healthy bone marrow donors made up the cohort. All cohort members were sampled while nominally healthy, although unrecorded immune exposures were likely present. The donor was CMV seronegative and was included in the group of 352 seronegative cohort members. Each donor provided a peripheral blood sample, and peripheral blood mononuclear cells were used for TCR beta sequencing. The Qiagen DNeasy Blood Extraction Kit was used to extract genomic DNA from the blood cell samples. The library was generated by the immunoSEQ multiplex PCR assay. For the multiplex PCR, a mixture combining 60 forward primers for TCR Vbeta segments and 13 reverse primers for TCR Jbeta segments was used. The CDR3 region of rearranged TCR beta genes was amplified from genomic DNA with a multiplex PCR assay. The amplified TCR beta libraries were sequenced on the Illumina HiSeq System as 87-base-pair reads. The published analysis was carried out like this. A later analysis tallied roughly 76 million unique TCR beta chains across the 550 to 850 repertoires, and about 12 million of those chains were shared by two or more donors. A nearest-neighbor algorithm error-corrected the raw reads and collapsed the reads into unique sequences, merging closely related sequences to remove PCR and sequencing errors. Alignment of CDR3 sequences to IMGT reference sequences was used to assign V, D and J gene segments. Each retained sequence needed at least a six-nucleotide match to both a V gene segment and a J gene segment. A rearrangement was called productive if the CDR3 had no stop codons and remained in frame with V and J, and every other rearrangement was called non-productive. CDR3 was defined according to IMGT convention as the region running from the second conserved V-encoded cysteine to the conserved J-encoded phenylalanine. The earlier analysis of some 550 of the donors excluded any sequence lacking an unambiguous match to a single V gene segment. In an earlier analysis of roughly 500 of the donors, V segments were called functional above 56.7% productive rearrangements and were called segregating when the between-donor standard deviation exceeded 5%. A statistical classification framework was built to diagnose cytomegalovirus status from the catalog of TCR beta chain sequences. A later analysis assigned V and J genes by comparing TCR nucleotide sequences with IMGT/GENE-DB human TR gene sequences. Using the TCRdist pipeline, a later analysis assigned CDR3 sequences along with most-parsimonious VDJ recombination scenarios. A later analysis defined each TCR beta chain by its CDR3 amino acid sequence plus V-gene family, and excluded reads lacking a unique V-gene family. As a way to deal with suspected cross-contamination and a sequencing artifact, a later analysis dropped more than 500 nucleotide sequences that were highly shared and had low generation probability. In a later analysis, a clonal expansion index for each public chain was calculated from normalized within-repertoire ranks of inferred template counts. In a later analysis, generation probabilities were computed using a VDJ recombination model fitted to out-of-frame rearrangements, and the results were checked against IGoR. Hypergeometric tests were used in a later analysis to score TCR-TCR, TCR-HLA and TCR-CMV co-occurrence, with a repertoire-size bias correction applied to the TCR pairs. False discovery rates were estimated in a later analysis by permuting HLA or CMV assignments 20 times. In a later analysis, co-occurring TCRs were grouped using DBSCAN, with TCRdist sequence similarity added in when clustering inside HLA-allele-positive subsets. Co-occurrence clustering excluded repertoires with fewer than 30,000 or more than 120,000 public chains, plus five with anomalous nucleotide sharing. Imported from immuneACCESS, the table was reduced by TCRdb to in-frame sequences with V and J called. These copies leave out some clones; in studies compared against another copy, an unresolved V gene accounts for under half, and the cause of the remainder is not known. V, J and clone size were drawn from that table, and D and trimming were deduced from the DNA. This sample lists 100,000 to 120,000 clones; 69% were detected once. Jointly, the top ten make up roughly 3.2% of the sample.

The specimen sequenced was PBMCs. This sequence originates from a young man in good health and CMV-seronegative. Recombination joined TRBV2 with TRBJ2-4; a tentative D match to TRBD2 spans 5 bases. The CDR3 amino acid sequence is: CASSEDTLPRTSEYF. In nucleotide form, the sequence is TGTGCCAGCAGTGAAGATACCCTCCCAAGAACTAGTGAGTACTTC. Beyond the CDR3, the reference TRBV2 and TRBJ2-4 genes provide the residues; the full variable domain reads: EPEVTQTPSHQVTQMGQEVILRCVPISNHLYFYWYRQILGQKVEFLVSFYNNEISEKSEIFDDQFSVERPDGSNFTLKIRSTKLEDSAMYFCASSEDTLPRTSEYFGAGTRLSVL.